This T cell receptor (beta chain) was captured in a study of T cell responses to AZD1222 COVID-19 vaccine. Overall study results and limits: Repertoires in all cases were sampled only once the peak T cell response had passed. Vaccine-related CD4 TCRs covered spike, predominating at 160-218 and 743-854. An increase in Spike-specific TCR breadth and depth was observed after two AZD1222 doses. Nearly half of spike-specific TCRs reportedly target unmutated variant regions.

As concerns this clone: The target antigen is unknown.

Generated by immunoSEQ multiplex PCR, the TCRdb table keeps only in-frame clones and is missing some. The sample contains 80,000 to 95,000 clones, approximately 80% of which appear only once. The ends were cut back, 5 bases at V and 0 bases at J, with 13 bases in the middle. Per the germline V gene, CDR1 is SGHAT and CDR2 is FQNNGV. This CDR3 spans 16 amino acids. The sample consisted of peripheral blood, taken on day 0 of AZD1222 vaccination. The receptor was isolated from an adult in good health. This chain uses TRBV11-2 with TRBJ1-4; a possible D gene is TRBD1 (6 bases). The CDR3 DNA follows: TGTGCCAGCAGCAACACAGGGTCTGCAACTAATGAAAAACTGTTTTTT. Its protein is CASSNTGSATNEKLFF.